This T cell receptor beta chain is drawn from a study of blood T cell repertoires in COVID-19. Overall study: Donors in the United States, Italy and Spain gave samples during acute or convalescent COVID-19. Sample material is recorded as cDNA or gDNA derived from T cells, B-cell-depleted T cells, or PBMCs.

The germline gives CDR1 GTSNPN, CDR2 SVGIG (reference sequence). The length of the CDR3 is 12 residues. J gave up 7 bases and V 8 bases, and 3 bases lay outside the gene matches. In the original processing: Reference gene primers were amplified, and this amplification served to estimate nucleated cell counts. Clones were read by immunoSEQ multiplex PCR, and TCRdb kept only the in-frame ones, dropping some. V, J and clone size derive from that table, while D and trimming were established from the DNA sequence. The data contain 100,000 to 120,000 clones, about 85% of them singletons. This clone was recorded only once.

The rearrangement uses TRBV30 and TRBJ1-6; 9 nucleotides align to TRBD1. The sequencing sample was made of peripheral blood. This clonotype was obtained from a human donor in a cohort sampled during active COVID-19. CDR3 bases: TGTGCCGGGGGACAGGGAAATTCACCCCTCCACTTT. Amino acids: CAGGQGNSPLHF.